Listed below are T cell receptor beta chains from one sample, sequenced in a study of patients and donors after allogeneic stem cell transplantation. Via MiXCR, TCRdb re-called the RT-PCR reads, giving one row per CDR3 protein. The table lists about 210,000 distinct CDR3 sequences, roughly two fifths of them singletons. The specimen was blood, either unsorted or a sorted T cell fraction (not recorded which). The receptors were gathered from a human donor who was either an allogeneic HSCT recipient or a stem cell or donor lymphocyte infusion donor (not recorded which). It is not recorded whose cells these are; they may come from a transplant donor. Both conserved end residues are part of each CDR3. The D gene is left open where the match is weak. Rows give clone size only sometimes, using once, few, many, or a class for an expanded clone.

TRBJ2-2 | TRBV4-3 | TRBD1 | once | TGCGCCAGCAGCCAAGCGGACAGGGGGAAGAACGGGGAGCTGTTTTTT | CASSQADRGKNGELFF
TRBJ1-4 | TRBV5-1 | . | . | TGCGCCAGCAGCTTACCAGGGGAACACGAAAAACTGTTTTTT | CASSLPGEHEKLFF
TRBJ1-2 | TRBV5-1 | . | few | TGCGCCAGCGGGCTTTTAGAAGCTAACTATGGCTACACCTTC | CASGLLEANYGYTF
TRBJ2-2 | TRBV2 | TRBD1 | . | TGTGCCAGCAGTGCCCCGGGACAGGGCCGAGGGGAGCTGTTTTTT | CASSAPGQGRGELFF
TRBJ1-2 | TRBV3-1 | TRBD1 | few | TGTGCCAGCAGCCAGGATAGACAGGGCAGTGGCTACACCTTC | CASSQDRQGSGYTF
TRBJ1-1 | TRBV25-1 | . | . | TGTGCCAGCAGTGAGGGCCGCAACACTGAAGCTTTCTTT | CASSEGRNTEAFF
TRBJ1-1 | TRBV6-6 | TRBD1 | . | TGTGCCAGCGGATGGACAGGAATGAACACTGAAGCTTTCTTT | CASGWTGMNTEAFF
TRBJ1-2 | TRBV24-1 | . | few | TGTGCCACCAGACGGGGAGAAACGGATGGCTACACCTTC | CATRRGETDGYTF
TRBJ1-1 | TRBV7-8 | TRBD1 | few | TGTGCCAGCAGCTTAGTCCCGGACAGGGCGGGCACTGAAGCTTTCTTT | CASSLVPDRAGTEAFF
TRBJ1-2 | TRBV15 | . | few | TGTGCCACCAGCAGAGAATCGGCAGCGCTTTATGGCTACACCTTC | CATSRESAALYGYTF
TRBJ1-5 | TRBV12-3/TRBV12-4 | . | . | TGTGCCAGCAGTTTTGACGGGGATCAGCCCCAGCATTTT | CASSFDGDQPQHF
TRBJ1-6 | TRBV20-1 | . | . | TGCAGTGCTAAGTCCAATTCACCCCTCCACTTT | CSAKSNSPLHF
TRBJ2-4 | TRBV20-1 | . | . | TGCAGTGCTAGCCTACAGTACTTC | CSASLQYF
TRBJ1-3 | TRBV14 | . | . | TGTGCCAGCAGCCAAGACTTCTTTACTGGAAACACCATATATTTT | CASSQDFFTGNTIYF
TRBJ2-7 | TRBV4-1 | . | . | TGCGCCAGCAGCCCCAAGTCTGGAAGCTCCTACGAGCAGTACTTC | CASSPKSGSSYEQYF
TRBJ1-1 | TRBV5-1 | . | . | TGCGCCAGCAGCTTGTTGGCCTCATCTGAAGCTTTCTTT | CASSLLASSEAFF
TRBJ1-5 | TRBV27 | . | . | TGTGCCAGCAGGCAACACCATAGCAATCAGCCCCAGCATTTT | CASRQHHSNQPQHF
TRBJ1-6 | TRBV28 | TRBD1 | few | TGTGCCAGCAGTTCAGGGGGGACACCCCTCCACTTT | CASSSGGTPLHF
TRBJ1-3 | TRBV29-1 | . | many | TGCAGCGTTGAACTTCTCTCTGGAAACACCATATATTTT | CSVELLSGNTIYF
TRBJ1-2 | TRBV5-1 | . | . | TGCGCCAGCAGCTTGGGGACCGTGGAGATTAACTATGGCTACACCTTC | CASSLGTVEINYGYTF
TRBJ2-1 | TRBV7-8 | TRBD1 | . | TGTGCCAGCAGCCTCCGGGACAGGGACAATGAGCAGTTCTTC | CASSLRDRDNEQFF
TRBJ2-1 | TRBV27 | TRBD1 | many | TGTGCCAGCAGTAAGGGACAGGGAAGGAATGAGCAGTTCTTC | CASSKGQGRNEQFF
TRBJ1-4 | TRBV12-3/TRBV12-4 | . | . | TGTGCCAGCAGTGCGTGGGGGGAAAAACTGTTTTTT | CASSAWGEKLFF
TRBJ2-3 | TRBV6-2/TRBV6-3 | TRBD2 | . | TGTGCCAGCAGACCCCGGACTAGCTTCCTAAATACGCAGTATTTT | CASRPRTSFLNTQYF
TRBJ1-2 | TRBV7-8 | . | few | TGTGCCAGCAGCTTAGACCTCCAGGGGAGTTATGGCTACACCTTC | CASSLDLQGSYGYTF
TRBJ1-2 | TRBV12-3/TRBV12-4 | . | . | TGTGCCAGCACCAAGCGGGGGGGCGCGTCCTATGGCTACACCTTC | CASTKRGGASYGYTF
TRBJ2-5 | TRBV7-2 | . | . | TGTGCCAGCAGCTTACCGGGGTACGAGACCCAGTACTTC | CASSLPGYETQYF
TRBJ1-6 | TRBV20-1 | TRBD1 | . | TGCAGTGCGGGACAGGGGGCAAATAATTCACCCCTCCACTTT | CSAGQGANNSPLHF
TRBJ1-1 | TRBV7-9 | . | few | TGTGCCAGCAGCTTAGCGGGGAGGAGGGAGGCTTTCTTT | CASSLAGRREAFF
TRBJ2-1 | TRBV5-1 | . | . | TGCGCCAGCAGCTTGGACGAGGGCAATGAGCAGTTCTTC | CASSLDEGNEQFF
TRBJ1-1 | TRBV12-3/TRBV12-4 | . | . | TGTGCCAGCACCCCCGCCGCATACACTGAAGCTTTCTTT | CASTPAAYTEAFF
TRBJ2-7 | TRBV5-1 | . | . | TGCGCCAGCAGCCTCCGGGATTTAACCTACGAGCAGTACTTC | CASSLRDLTYEQYF
TRBJ1-1 | TRBV2 | . | . | TGTGCCAGCAGTGTGGGCCCTGAAGCTTTCTTT | CASSVGPEAFF
TRBJ1-2 | TRBV5-5 | . | . | TGTGCCAGCAGCTTGGGGCTCAGGAACTATGGCTACACCTTC | CASSLGLRNYGYTF
TRBJ1-5 | TRBV4-1 | TRBD1 | few | TGCGCCAGCAGCCAAGATCGCAAGCTAGGAGGGGGCGATAGCAATCAGCCCCAGCATTTT | CASSQDRKLGGGDSNQPQHF
TRBJ1-1 | TRBV20-1 | . | few | TGCAGTGCGAGGGACCTAATGAACACTGAAGCTTTCTTT | CSARDLMNTEAFF
TRBJ1-2 | TRBV9 | TRBD1 | . | TGTGCCAGCAGCGATCAGGACAGGGGAGGCAGCGGCTACACCTTC | CASSDQDRGGSGYTF
TRBJ1-1 | TRBV5-6 | . | . | TGTGCCAGCAGCCCCACCCACAGGACATGGGCGGTCACTGAAGCTTTCTTT | CASSPTHRTWAVTEAFF
TRBJ2-5 | TRBV5-1 | . | few | TGCGCCAGCAGCTCGGGACGGGTTCAAGAGACCCAGTACTTC | CASSSGRVQETQYF
TRBJ1-2 | TRBV24-1 | . | . | TGTGCCACCAGTGACCCTCGGACGGCCCCCTATGGCTACACCTTC | CATSDPRTAPYGYTF
TRBJ1-5 | TRBV20-1 | . | many | TGCAGTGCTAGAGACAGGGGAAACAATCAGCCCCAGCATTTT | CSARDRGNNQPQHF
TRBJ1-1 | TRBV20-1 | . | few | TGCAGTGCCTCCATGGGGGACACTGAAGCTTTCTTT | CSASMGDTEAFF
TRBJ1-4 | TRBV7-2 | . | . | TGTGCCAGCAGCCCGGACCGACAGGAAAGGAATGAAAAACTGTTTTTT | CASSPDRQERNEKLFF
TRBJ1-4 | TRBV4-1 | . | . | TGCGCCAGCAGCCAAATCTCCCTCGCTAATGAAAAACTGTTTTTT | CASSQISLANEKLFF
TRBJ1-2 | TRBV12-3/TRBV12-4 | . | . | TGTGCCAGCAGTGTATCAGGGACGGGCTACACCTTC | CASSVSGTGYTF
TRBJ2-7 | TRBV6-5 | TRBD1 | . | TGTGCCAGCAGTTATGCCGCCCCGGGGACAGGGCCATACGAGCAGTACTTC | CASSYAAPGTGPYEQYF
TRBJ2-3 | TRBV6-1 | . | . | TGTGCCAGCAGTGACACGCAGGGAAAGGGCGCAGATACGCAGTATTTT | CASSDTQGKGADTQYF
TRBJ1-2 | TRBV12-3/TRBV12-4 | TRBD1 | . | TGTGCCAGCAGCCTATTTGGGATCAACAGGGGCTATGGCTACACCTTC | CASSLFGINRGYGYTF
TRBJ2-1 | TRBV29-1 | . | . | TGCAGCGTTGGAATTTCTAGGGGCCTGTCCTACAATGAGCAGTTCTTC | CSVGISRGLSYNEQFF
TRBJ1-5 | TRBV18 | . | few | TGTGCCAGCTCACCTGCCGGTTATAGCAATCAGCCCCAGCATTTT | CASSPAGYSNQPQHF
TRBJ1-1 | TRBV7-3 | . | few | TGTGCCAGCAGCCCCCTGGAGACCACTGAAGCTTTCTTT | CASSPLETTEAFF
TRBJ1-1 | TRBV29-1 | TRBD1 | . | TGCAGCGTTGTGTTTGGACAGGGGTTGAACACTGAAGCTTTCTTT | CSVVFGQGLNTEAFF
TRBJ1-3 | TRBV18 | TRBD1 | . | TGTGCCAGCTCACCTCGACAGGGGCCTGGAAACACCATATATTTT | CASSPRQGPGNTIYF